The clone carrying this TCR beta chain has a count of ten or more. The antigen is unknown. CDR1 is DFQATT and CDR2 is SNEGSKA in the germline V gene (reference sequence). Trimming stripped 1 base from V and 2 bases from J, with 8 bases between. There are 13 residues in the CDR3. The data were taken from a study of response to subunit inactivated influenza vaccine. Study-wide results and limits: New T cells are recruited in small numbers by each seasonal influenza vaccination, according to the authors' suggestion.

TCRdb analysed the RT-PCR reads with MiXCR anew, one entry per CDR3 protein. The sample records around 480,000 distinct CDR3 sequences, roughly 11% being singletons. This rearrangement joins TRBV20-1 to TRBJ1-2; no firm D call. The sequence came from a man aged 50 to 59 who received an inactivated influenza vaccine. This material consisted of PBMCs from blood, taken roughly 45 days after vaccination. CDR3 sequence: CSARAGNNYGYTF. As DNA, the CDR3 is TGCAGTGCTAGAGCCGGGAACAACTATGGCTACACCTTC.